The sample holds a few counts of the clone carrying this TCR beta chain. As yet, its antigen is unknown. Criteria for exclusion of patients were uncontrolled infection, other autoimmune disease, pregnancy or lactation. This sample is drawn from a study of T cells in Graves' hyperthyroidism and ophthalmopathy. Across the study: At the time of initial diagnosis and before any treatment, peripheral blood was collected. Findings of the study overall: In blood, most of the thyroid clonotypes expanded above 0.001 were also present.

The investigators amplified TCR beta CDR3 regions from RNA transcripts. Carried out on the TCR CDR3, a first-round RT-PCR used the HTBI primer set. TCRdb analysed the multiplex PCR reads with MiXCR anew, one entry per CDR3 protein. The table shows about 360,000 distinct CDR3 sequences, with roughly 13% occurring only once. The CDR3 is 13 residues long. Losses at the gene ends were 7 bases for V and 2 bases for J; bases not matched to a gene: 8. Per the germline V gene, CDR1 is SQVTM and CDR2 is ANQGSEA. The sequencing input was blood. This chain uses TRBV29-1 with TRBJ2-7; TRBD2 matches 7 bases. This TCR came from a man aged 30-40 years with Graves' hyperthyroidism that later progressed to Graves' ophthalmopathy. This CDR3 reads CSGGGDGPYEQYF. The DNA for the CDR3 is TGCAGCGGGGGGGGGGACGGACCCTACGAGCAGTACTTC.